Described below is a single TCR beta chain sequence and its context. The antigen it binds to is not known. No base quality values were provided; no much bigger clone lies one nucleotide off. The data originate from a study of tumor and adjacent non-tumor tissue in lung cancer (dated by TCRdb to between 2017 and 2018). Concerning the study at large: The cohort included approximately 13 adenocarcinoma, 2 squamous cell carcinoma and 1 small cell lung cancer patients. The study compared bulk TCRbeta repertoires between lung tumor tissue and matched distant non-tumor lung tissue from over twelve lung cancer patients. A total of around 130,000,000 productive TCRbeta reads were generated by sequencing, corresponding to an average of approximately 4.5 million reads per sample. The approximately 15 enrolled patients, of whom around 10 were men and 5 were women, were aged about 31 to 85 years and were diagnosed with TNM stage I to III disease. TCRbeta CDR3 sequencing was performed on under 35 paired specimens, with one tumor sample and one normal lung sample collected per patient.

RNA was extracted from bulk unsorted tissue and checked for quality with a NanoDrop ND-1000 and an Agilent 2100. For the normal lung samples, distant non-tumor tissue was collected more than 3 cm away from the tumor edge. All donors had newly diagnosed lung cancer, had not received prior chemotherapy, and were admitted for thoracic surgery in China between August and November 2014. The study excluded patients who had received radiotherapy or chemotherapy before or who had another cancer at the same time. Pieces of surgical tissue measuring 1-2 cm3 were kept in RNAlater solution and stored at -80 degrees C until use. CDR1 DFQATT and CDR2 SNEGSKA were looked up in the germline V gene (reference sequence). The CDR3 spans 13 residues, from the cysteine through the phenylalanine. CDR3 DNA is the only sequence kept; it has 39 bases, read in frame from the first base. Libraries were built with multiplex PCR. The sequencer was an Illumina HiSeq 2500. TCRbeta libraries were built by three rounds of nested PCR using primers (Table S4), following protocols modified from ARM-PCR. PCR products of 200-500 bp were gel-excised and purified with the QIAquick gel extraction kit before sequencing. The authors' pipeline ran thus. Trimmomatic was used to clean the reads, FLASH was used to merge the reads into complete CDR3 sequences, and MiTCR was used to assign the reads to V(D)J germline segments. VDJtools was used to compute clonal diversity as the inverse Simpson's index. In-frame sequences without a premature stop codon were defined as productive reads. Through fastp at Q25 and MiXCR, TCRdb rebuilt clones from the public reads, retaining in-frame beta chains. Merged by CDR3 protein, the rows form single entries marked with the most common genes and DNA. Clone size and V and J calls follow TCRdb, not the original study. The sample table shows around 75,000 distinct CDR3 sequences, and under 70% are seen once. The ten biggest clones cover roughly a quarter of the sample.

Overall study outcomes, separate from this receptor: A significantly larger cumulative share of the repertoire was made up by the top 100 clones in normal lung than in tumor tissue. TCR diversity (inverse Simpson) was significantly higher in tumor than in normal lung tissue (roughly 430 vs 170, P = 0.0075, Mann-Whitney U test). Peripheral blood was not sequenced, so blood TCRbeta repertoires in these lung cancer patients were not examined. Younger patients had significantly higher TCR diversity, and higher tumor TCR diversity was associated with shorter overall and disease-free survival. The methods do not name the sequencing platform or mention unique molecular identifiers. The cohort had only about 14 patients, and the authors noted that larger samples and more detailed clinical data are needed.

Material: distant non-tumor lung tissue. This TCR derives from a woman between 50 and 59 years old with non-small cell lung cancer. The chain is encoded by TRBV20-1 joined to TRBJ2-3; TRBD2 aligns with 10 central bases. The nucleotides read TGCACTAGCGGGGGCCCTAGCGCTGATACGCAGTATTTT. This yields the protein CTSGGPSADTQYF.